In this sample, the clone carrying this T cell receptor beta chain turned up many times. The authors built TCR beta libraries using iRepertoire HTBI primers and Arm-PCR of CDR3 regions. MiXCR was run by TCRdb on the multiplex PCR reads, yielding one entry per CDR3 protein. The table has about 370,000 distinct CDR3 sequences, 15% to 19% seen once; the top ten hold 22%. The data derive from a study of regulatory T cells in long-lasting Graves disease. As for the study in general: Antithyroid drug exposure in newly diagnosed Graves' patients had lasted under 3 months.

Germline CDR1 reads MDHEN; CDR2 reads SYDVKM. J gave up 3 bases and V 4 bases, and 9 bases lay outside the gene matches. The CDR3 totals 15 residues. Time point: newly diagnosed GD, antithyroid drugs for less than 3 months. PBMC-derived RNA was used for the TCR library. This sequence originates from a female donor with Graves disease. The chain uses TRBV28 and TRBJ2-7; TRBD2 matches 7 bases. Sequences were derived from peripheral blood mononuclear cells (PBMCs), sampled at new diagnosis, from a patient treated with antithyroid drugs. The CDR3 nucleotides are TGTGCCAGCAGTTCCCCCCCCCGCGGGAGCTACGAGCAGTACTTC. It is translated as CASSSPPRGSYEQYF.